This TCR beta chain emerged from a study of CD8 T cells in ankylosing spondylitis. Study-level findings and limits: Ankylosing spondylitis blood appeared to be characterized by a TCR beta motif of 7 to 9 highly homologous variants. Clones linked to disease were reported to show significant enrichment in matched ankylosing spondylitis synovial fluid. There were earlier reports of some motif variants in reactive arthritis synovial fluid and blood.

This clonotype was seen ten or more times. Its matching antigen is unknown. TCR beta libraries were made by quantitative 5'-RACE with molecular barcodes. TCRdb called the 5' RACE reads again in MiXCR, with one record for every CDR3 protein. The sample has 200,000 to 300,000 distinct CDR3 sequences, 20% to 30% seen once. V trimming: 4 bases; J trimming: 7 bases; junction bases outside the gene matches: 3. CDR3 length: 15 amino acids. This TCR came from a male donor with ankylosing spondylitis or in good health (not recorded which). V and J are TRBV12-3 or TRBV12-4 and TRBJ1-6, with TRBD1 identical over 11 bases. The sample taken for sequencing was blood, either unsorted or a sorted T cell fraction (not recorded which). DNA for the CDR3: TGTGCCAGCAGTTCCCGGACAGGGGGCAATTCACCCCTCCACTTT. This codes for CASSSRTGGNSPLHF.